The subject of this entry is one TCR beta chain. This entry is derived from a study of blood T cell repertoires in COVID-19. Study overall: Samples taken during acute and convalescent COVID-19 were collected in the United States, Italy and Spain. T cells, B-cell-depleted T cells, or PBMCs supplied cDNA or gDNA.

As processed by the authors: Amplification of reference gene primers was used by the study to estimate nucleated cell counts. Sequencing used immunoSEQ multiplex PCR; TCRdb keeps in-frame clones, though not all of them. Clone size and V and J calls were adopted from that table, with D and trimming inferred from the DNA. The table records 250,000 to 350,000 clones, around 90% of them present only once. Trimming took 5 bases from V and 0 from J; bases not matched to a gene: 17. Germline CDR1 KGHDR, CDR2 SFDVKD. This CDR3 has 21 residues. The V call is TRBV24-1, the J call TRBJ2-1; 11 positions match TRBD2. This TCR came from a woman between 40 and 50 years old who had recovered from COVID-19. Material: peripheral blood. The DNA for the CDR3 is TGTGCCACCAGTGGTCTAGCGGGAGGAGGGGGGTCGCCAAGCTCCTACAATGAGCAGTTCTTC. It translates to CATSGLAGGGGSPSSYNEQFF.